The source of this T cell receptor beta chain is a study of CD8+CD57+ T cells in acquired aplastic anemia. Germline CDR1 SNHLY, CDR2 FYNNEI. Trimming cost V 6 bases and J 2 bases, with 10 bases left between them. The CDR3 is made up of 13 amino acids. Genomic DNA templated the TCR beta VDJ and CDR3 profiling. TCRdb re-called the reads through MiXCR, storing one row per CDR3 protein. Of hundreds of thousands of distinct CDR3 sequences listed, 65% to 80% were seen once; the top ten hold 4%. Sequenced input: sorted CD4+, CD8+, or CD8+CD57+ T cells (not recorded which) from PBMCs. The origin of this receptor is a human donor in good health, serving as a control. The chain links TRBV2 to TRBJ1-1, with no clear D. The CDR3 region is CASRVGGNTEAFF. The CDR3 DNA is TGTGCCAGCAGGGTAGGCGGTAACACTGAAGCTTTCTTT.